These 11 T cell receptor beta chains were sequenced from one sample in a study of blood T cell repertoires in COVID-19. Assay used: immunoSEQ multiplex PCR; TCRdb lists only in-frame clones, some missing. The sample holds approximately 300,000 clones; approximately 81% are singletons and the top ten take around 1.8%. Specimen: PBMCs or T cells enriched from blood (not recorded which). Source of these receptors: a woman in her 30s who had been exposed to COVID-19.

The chain employs TRBV9 and TRBJ2-7; tentative D call: TRBD2 (5 bases). V dropped 2 bases and J dropped 3 bases, with 18 bases sitting between them. Per germline, CDR1 SGDLS and CDR2 YYNGEE. CDR3 length: 16 residues. The CDR3 DNA reads TGTGCCAGCAGCGTTATTCGAGGGCCAGAGAACTACGAGCAGTACTTC. It translates to CASSVIRGPENYEQYF.

V gene TRBV6-5 combines with J gene TRBJ1-2; no clear D. Between the trimmed V and J ends, which lost 5 bases and 6 bases, there was a span of 13 bases. CDR1 is MNHEY and CDR2 is SVGAGI in the germline V gene. CDR3 length: 13 amino acids. CDR3 protein: CASSPTVEHGYTF. CDR3 coding DNA: TGTGCCAGCAGTCCCACGGTTGAGCATGGCTACACCTTC.

This clone was detected once. This sequence joins TRBV28 and TRBJ2-7, with 8 bases identical to TRBD1. This CDR3 comprises 12 residues. The V and J ends lost 5 bases and 5 bases, in that order; junction bases with no gene match: 2. Per the germline V gene, CDR1 is MDHEN and CDR2 is SYDVKM. Written as DNA, the CDR3 is TGTGCCAGCAGTCTGGACAGGGACGAGCAGTACTTC. This codes for CASSLDRDEQYF.

This chain connects TRBV20-1 to TRBJ2-7; D is possibly TRBD1 (6 bases). V was clipped by 6 bases and J by 5 bases, with 11 bases between them. Germline CDR1 is DFQATT and CDR2 is SNEGSKA (reference sequence). This CDR3 has 11 amino acids. This chain's CDR3 is CSAKGDNEQYF. The CDR3 DNA reads as TGCAGTGCGAAGGGGGATAACGAGCAGTACTTC.

The chain employs TRBV25-1 and TRBJ1-6; 8 nucleotides agree with TRBD1. The germline V gene has CDR1 MGHDK and CDR2 SYGVNS. The CDR3 sequence is 13 residues long. Losses at the gene ends were 8 bases for V and 7 bases for J; bases not matched to a gene: 4. CDR3 in amino acids: CASSGQGNSPLHF. The DNA for the CDR3 is TGTGCCAGCTCCGGACAGGGAAATTCACCCCTCCACTTT. Supplemented by reference TRBV25-1 and TRBJ1-6, the full variable domain reads EADIYQTPRYLVIGTGKKITLECSQTMGHDKMYWYQQDPGMELHLIHYSYGVNSTEKGDLSSESTVSRIRTEHFPLTLESARPSHTSQYLCASSGQGNSPLHFGNGTRLTVT.

J is TRBJ2-2 and V is TRBV5-1, with TRBD1 identical over 7 bases. Germline loops: CDR1 SGHRS, CDR2 YFSETQ. This CDR3 spans 16 amino acids. Unmatched junction bases numbered 13, after V lost 4 bases and J lost 7 bases. The CDR3 nucleotides are TGCGCCAGCAGCAGAGGGGACAGCTTAACGGGCGGGGAGCTGTTTTTT. Amino acids: CASSRGDSLTGGELFF.

This clone was observed once. The V and J genes are TRBV30 and TRBJ1-1, with 8 nucleotides matching TRBD1. Germline values: CDR1 GTSNPN, CDR2 SVGIG (reference sequence). The CDR3 length is 15 residues. V trimming: 0 bases; J trimming: 4 bases; junction bases outside the gene matches: 7. The CDR3 DNA reads as TGTGCCTGGAGTGTCCTGCACAGGGGGGGCACTGAAGCTTTCTTT. Amino acid sequence: CAWSVLHRGGTEAFF.

The chain employs TRBV9 and TRBJ2-5; 8 bases agree with TRBD1. The J segment lost 12 bases and the V segment lost 4 bases, leaving 17 bases of the junction unmatched. Germline assignment: CDR1 SGDLS and CDR2 YYNGEE. This CDR3 comprises 15 residues. CDR3 sequence (DNA): TGTGCCAGCAGCCGAGATCCAGGGGGCGAAACTCCTGAGTACTTC. It yields the protein CASSRDPGGETPEYF.

The chain employs TRBV4-1 and TRBJ2-7; D might be TRBD2 (6 bases). The germline V gene has CDR1 MGHRA and CDR2 YSYEKL. The CDR3 contains 15 residues. Between the trimmed V and J ends, which lost 1 base and 3 bases, there was a span of 13 bases. The CDR3 DNA follows: TGCGCCAGCAGCCAAGGCGTTAGCGGAGGCTACGAGCAGTACTTC. Amino acid sequence: CASSQGVSGGYEQYF.

Comment on this clone: At one end, the junction sequence differs from germline, possibly due to a read error. The rearrangement uses TRBV7-7 and TRBJ2-1; D is undetermined. The CDR3 is made up of 15 amino acids. Germline loops: CDR1 SSHAT, CDR2 FNYEAQ (reference sequence). This CDR3 is CASSPSPGSYNEQFF. CDR3 nucleotide sequence: TGTGCTAGCAGCCCCAGCCCAGGCTCCTACAATGAGCAGTTCTTC.

This chain connects TRBV12-3 or TRBV12-4 to TRBJ1-3; D call uncertain. Trimming took 2 bases from V and 10 from J, leaving 12 bases between them. The CDR3 loop spans 13 amino acids. Written as DNA, the CDR3 is TGTGCCAGCAGTTTAAAAGAACGAGGAACCATATATTTT. It encodes CASSLKERGTIYF.